These T cell receptor beta chains were read from a single sample in a study of blood T cell repertoires in COVID-19. TCRdb's table, derived via immunoSEQ multiplex PCR, lists solely in-frame clones and lacks some. Of around 140,000 clones in the sample, 76% were seen once. The sample was peripheral blood. The receptor source for this set is a woman of 80 years or more with active or convalescent COVID-19. Each CDR3 is given with its conserved first and last residue. Each record gives: J gene, clone size, D gene, V gene, CDR3 DNA, CDR3 protein. A D gene is named only where the DNA matches it firmly. Expanded clones get a size class; other rows say once, few or many, or leave the size out.

TRBJ1-6 | NA | NA | TRBV6-1 | TGTGCCAGCAGTGAAGGGGGGGAGACTTCACCCCTCCACTTT | CASSEGGETSPLHF
TRBJ2-3 | NA | NA | TRBV5-1 | TGCGCCAGCAGCTTCCAGGGGGGCAAAGTCACAGATACGCAGTATTTT | CASSFQGGKVTDTQYF
TRBJ1-4 | few | TRBD1 | TRBV5-5 | TGTGCCAGCAGCGCGGGACAGGGTTATAAACTGTTTTTT | CASSAGQGYKLFF
TRBJ2-1 | NA | NA | TRBV6-5 | TGTGCCAGCAAAACCCCAGGGTTTTGGGAGCAGTTCTTC | CASKTPGFWEQFF
TRBJ1-1 | NA | NA | TRBV9 | TGTGCCAGCAGCGATAATACAGGGTTTCGCGGCACTGAAGCTTTCTTT | CASSDNTGFRGTEAFF
TRBJ1-2 | NA | TRBD1 | TRBV7-9 | TGTGCCAGCAGCTTTTGGACAGGGTATGGCTACACCTTC | CASSFWTGYGYTF
TRBJ2-5 | many | NA | TRBV3-1/TRBV3-2 | TGTGCCAGCAGCCAAGTGCCGGGACTTTCGTGGCTCATCCAAGAGACCCAGTACTTC | CASSQVPGLSWLIQETQYF
TRBJ1-2 | NA | NA | TRBV6-5 | TGTGCCAGCAGTTACTCGAAGTTGGGGGCGGTGTATGGCTACACCTTC | CASSYSKLGAVYGYTF
TRBJ1-4 | NA | NA | TRBV3-1/TRBV3-2 | TGTGCCAGCAGCCAAAAGAGAAAGGATGCACAGGGCCGGAATGAAAAACTGTTTTTT | CASSQKRKDAQGRNEKLFF
TRBJ2-5 | NA | TRBD1 | TRBV27 | TGTGCCAGCAGCTACGGGACAGGGATGGAGACCCAGTACTTC | CASSYGTGMETQYF
TRBJ2-3 | NA | NA | TRBV3-1/TRBV3-2 | TGTGCCAGCAGCCAAGATTTCGGGGAAGGCACAGATACGCAGTATTTT | CASSQDFGEGTDTQYF
TRBJ1-6 | NA | NA | TRBV7-8 | TGTGCCAGCAGCTTAGCGCTAGGCGGAAGCTCCTATAATTCACCCCTCCACTTT | CASSLALGGSSYNSPLHF
TRBJ1-2 | NA | TRBD1 | TRBV2 | TGTGCCAGCAGGGGGACAGGCCAGTCTGGCTACACCTTC | CASRGTGQSGYTF
TRBJ2-1 | NA | TRBD2 | TRBV7-9 | TGTGCCAGCAGCTTAGGACTAGCGGGGGTCCAGAAATCCTACAATGAGCAGTTCTTC | CASSLGLAGVQKSYNEQFF
TRBJ2-1 | NA | NA | TRBV7-3 | TGTGCCAGCAGCTTCGAGATGGTCTCCTACAATGAGCAGTTCTTC | CASSFEMVSYNEQFF
TRBJ2-1 | NA | TRBD2 | TRBV18 | TGTGCCAGCTCAGCCTCTAGCGGGGGGTCCGCCAATGAGCAGTTCTTC | CASSASSGGSANEQFF
TRBJ1-1 | NA | NA | TRBV5-1 | TGCGCCAGCAGCCCCCAGCTGGGCTCAAAGAACACTGAAGCTTTCTTT | CASSPQLGSKNTEAFF
TRBJ1-1 | once | NA | TRBV4-1 | TGCGCCAGCAGCCAAGATTGGGGGGTATCTGAAGCTTTCTTT | CASSQDWGVSEAFF
TRBJ2-1 | NA | TRBD2 | TRBV27 | TGTGCCAGCAGCCCCGCCACCCCTAGCGGCCATGAGCAGTTCTTC | CASSPATPSGHEQFF
TRBJ1-2 | NA | TRBD1 | TRBV2 | TGTGCCAGCAGCTACCGGACAGGGAACTATGGCTACACCTTC | CASSYRTGNYGYTF
TRBJ1-1 | NA | NA | TRBV28 | TGTGCCAGCAGTCAAGGCGGCTACCTGAACACTGAAGCTTTCTTT | CASSQGGYLNTEAFF
TRBJ2-1 | few | TRBD2 | TRBV5-1 | TGCGCCAGCAGCCCCCGGCGGGGGGGTGACAATGAGCAGTTCTTC | CASSPRRGGDNEQFF
TRBJ1-3 | NA | TRBD1 | TRBV7-9 | TGTGCCAGCAGCTTCAGACAGGGTCCTGGAAACACCATATATTTT | CASSFRQGPGNTIYF
TRBJ1-4 | few | NA | TRBV10-3 | TGTGCCATCAGCAGCGGACAGACTAATGAAAAACTGTTTTTT | CAISSGQTNEKLFF
TRBJ2-6 | NA | TRBD1 | TRBV6-1 | TGTGCCAGCAGTGACTTAAGGGGGCGCTTGGGGGCCAACGTCCTGACTTTC | CASSDLRGRLGANVLTF
TRBJ1-1 | NA | NA | TRBV4-3 | TGCGCCAGCAGCCAAGAGAAGCCGGCTGAAGCTTTCTTT | CASSQEKPAEAFF
TRBJ2-7 | NA | NA | TRBV7-2 | TGTGCCAGCAGCTTCCAGGTATACGAGCAGTACTTC | CASSFQVYEQYF
TRBJ1-1 | NA | TRBD1 | TRBV11-2 | TGTGCCAGCAGCCCGAGGACAGGGATCGATGGGGCTTTCTTT | CASSPRTGIDGAFF
TRBJ1-4 | NA | TRBD1 | TRBV4-1 | TGCGCCAGCAGCCATGACCGGGACAGGGGGAGAAAACTGTTTTTT | CASSHDRDRGRKLFF
TRBJ1-1 | NA | NA | TRBV18 | TGTGCCAGCTCACCCACTCGTAACGCTGAAGCTTTCTTT | CASSPTRNAEAFF
TRBJ1-4 | NA | NA | TRBV7-2 | TGTGCCAGCAGCTTACAGGGAAGGGGTCTAGAAAAACTGTTTTTT | CASSLQGRGLEKLFF
TRBJ2-7 | NA | TRBD2 | TRBV7-2 | TGTGCCAGCAGCCCAAGGGGACTAGCGGGGGGGCGCGAGCAGTACTTC | CASSPRGLAGGREQYF
TRBJ2-1 | few | TRBD2 | TRBV18 | TGTGCCAGCTCACCACCCGGGACTAGTTCTTCAAATGAGCAGTTCTTC | CASSPPGTSSSNEQFF
TRBJ2-4 | NA | TRBD1 | TRBV18 | TGTGCCAGCTCAACAGGGGACGAAAACATTCAGTACTTC | CASSTGDENIQYF
TRBJ1-1 | NA | NA | TRBV5-1 | TGCGCCAGCAGCGTCGACCCCAGGTCCATGAACACTGAAGCTTTCTTT | CASSVDPRSMNTEAFF
TRBJ1-1 | NA | NA | TRBV18 | TGTGCCAGCTCTCTGGGAGGCGACACTGAAGCTTTCTTT | CASSLGGDTEAFF
TRBJ1-1 | once | NA | TRBV10-3 | TGTGCCATCAGCCAGACAGTGAACGGGCGAGGAGCTTTCTTT | CAISQTVNGRGAFF
TRBJ1-2 | NA | NA | TRBV5-1 | TGCGCCAGCAGCTTGGAGGGGAACTATGGCTACACCTTC | CASSLEGNYGYTF
TRBJ1-1 | NA | TRBD1 | TRBV27 | TGTGCCAGCAGTCGGACAGGGGTGAACACTGAAGCTTTCTTT | CASSRTGVNTEAFF
TRBJ2-3 | NA | TRBD1 | TRBV25-1 | TGTGCCAGCAATAAGGGACAGGGCACAGATACGCAGTATTTT | CASNKGQGTDTQYF
TRBJ2-1 | NA | NA | TRBV5-4 | TGTGCCAGCAGCTTGAATATTGAGCAGTTCTTC | CASSLNIEQFF
TRBJ1-6 | NA | NA | TRBV4-2 | TGTGCCAGCAGCCAAGTGTCGGGAGGGCCGAATAATTCACCCCTCCACTTT | CASSQVSGGPNNSPLHF
TRBJ1-2 | NA | NA | TRBV6-5 | TGTGCCAGCAGTTACTCGATTCACAGTAACTATGGCTACACCTTC | CASSYSIHSNYGYTF
TRBJ1-5 | NA | NA | TRBV7-9 | TGTGCCAGCAGCTCAGAGTCGGGGCCCCAGCATTTT | CASSSESGPQHF
TRBJ1-2 | once | TRBD1 | TRBV19 | TGTGCCAGTACCTCTACCTCGACAGGGACGGGCTATGGCTACACCTTC | CASTSTSTGTGYGYTF
TRBJ1-2 | NA | NA | TRBV11-2 | TGTGCCAGCAGCACCCCGGGGAGCTATGGCTACACCTTC | CASSTPGSYGYTF
TRBJ1-5 | NA | NA | TRBV3-1/TRBV3-2 | TGTGCCAGCAGCCAATCGACAGTGGGCAATCAGCCCCAGCATTTT | CASSQSTVGNQPQHF
TRBJ2-3 | NA | TRBD2 | TRBV5-1 | TGCGCCACCCAGGTTTCCCCGATCTCCGTAAACCGAAGGACTAGTATCACAGATACGCAGTATTTT | CATQVSPISVNRRTSITDTQYF
TRBJ1-1 | few | TRBD1 | TRBV6-5 | TGTGCCAGCAGCCCCGGGACAGTGAACACTGAAGCTTTCTTT | CASSPGTVNTEAFF
TRBJ1-2 | NA | TRBD1 | TRBV27 | TGTGCCAGCAGTGACGGACAGGGTCGTGGCTACACCTTC | CASSDGQGRGYTF
TRBJ2-2 | NA | NA | TRBV3-1/TRBV3-2 | TGTGCCAGCAGCCAAGAGGTAGTGGTCGGGGAGCTGTTTTTT | CASSQEVVVGELFF
TRBJ1-4 | NA | NA | TRBV4-3 | TGCGCCAGCAGCCAGCAAGCAACAGCAACTAATGAAAAACTGTTTTTT | CASSQQATATNEKLFF
TRBJ2-6 | once | TRBD1 | TRBV19 | TGTGCCAGTAGTCCCCGGACAGGGGGCTCTGGGGCCAACGTCCTGACTTTC | CASSPRTGGSGANVLTF
TRBJ2-1 | NA | TRBD2 | TRBV4-3 | TGCGCCAGCAGCCTCGGTAGCGGGGGGGCATCCTACAATGAGCAGTTCTTC | CASSLGSGGASYNEQFF
TRBJ1-1 | NA | NA | TRBV5-1 | TGCGCCAGCAGCTCCTTGACAGGAGAGAACACTGAAGCTTTCTTT | CASSSLTGENTEAFF